A selection of T cell receptor beta chains follows, all from one sample in a study of technical replicates of blood from four donors. The repertoire was sequenced with immunoSEQ multiplex PCR; TCRdb's copy has only in-frame clones and lacks some. The sample has around 70,000 clones, approximately 96% seen once; the top ten hold 0.2% to 0.25%. Input material: T cells isolated from PBMCs. The receptor set was obtained from a human donor in good health. Both conserved end residues are part of each CDR3. The order of the fields is CDR3 protein, CDR3 DNA, D gene, J gene, V gene, clone size. D genes are given only for firm matches. Part of the rows lack a size; the others show once, few, many or a class for expanded clones.

CASSYTGGTEAFF | TGTGCCAGCAGTTACACAGGGGGGACTGAAGCTTTCTTT | TRBD1 | TRBJ1-1 | TRBV13 | NA
CASSILRQGDDPSYNEQFF | TGTGCCAGTAGTATTCTCCGACAGGGGGATGACCCTTCCTACAATGAGCAGTTCTTC | TRBD1 | TRBJ2-1 | TRBV19 | once
CASSPSSTGELFF | TGTGCCAGCTCACCTTCGAGTACCGGGGAGCTGTTTTTT | NA | TRBJ2-2 | TRBV18 | once
CASSVGRNTEAFF | TGTGCCAGCAGCGTAGGCAGGAACACTGAAGCTTTCTTT | NA | TRBJ1-1 | TRBV9 | NA
CATSRALQGAVGYTF | TGTGCCACCAGCAGAGCCTTACAGGGGGCGGTTGGCTACACCTTC | TRBD1 | TRBJ1-2 | TRBV15 | NA
CASSLGGVTMNTEAFF | TGCGCCAGCAGCTTAGGAGGGGTTACGATGAACACTGAAGCTTTCTTT | NA | TRBJ1-1 | TRBV5-1 | NA
CASSIGYRSRAFF | TGTGCCAGTAGTATAGGATATCGGTCCAGGGCTTTCTTT | NA | TRBJ1-1 | TRBV19 | NA
CASSLARLREAEAFF | TGTGCCAGCAGTTTAGCCAGGCTAAGGGAGGCTGAAGCTTTCTTT | NA | TRBJ1-1 | TRBV28 | once
CASNPGRARGRVYGYTF | TGTGCCAGCAACCCGGGCCGGGCCAGGGGACGGGTCTATGGCTACACCTTC | NA | TRBJ1-2 | TRBV5-5 | NA
CASRPDWGPGTEAFF | TGTGCCAGCAGGCCGGACTGGGGTCCGGGCACTGAAGCTTTCTTT | NA | TRBJ1-1 | TRBV2 | NA
CASSWGREYNEQFF | TGTGCCAGCAGCTGGGGGAGGGAGTACAATGAGCAGTTCTTC | TRBD2 | TRBJ2-1 | TRBV7-8 | NA
CAIVVRGKMEQYF | TGTGCCATTGTGGTTCGGGGTAAAATGGAGCAGTACTTC | NA | TRBJ2-7 | TRBV6-1 | NA
CASSPGTGDSYEQYF | TGTGCCAGCAGCCCTGGGACAGGGGACTCCTACGAGCAGTACTTC | TRBD1 | TRBJ2-7 | TRBV7-6 | NA
CASSYQGFGTHYEQYF | TGTGCCAGCAGTTACCAGGGGTTTGGGACCCACTACGAGCAGTACTTC | NA | TRBJ2-7 | TRBV6-5 | NA
CAWSPASDLKREKLFF | TGTGCCTGGAGCCCTGCATCGGACCTCAAGCGGGAAAAACTGTTTTTT | NA | TRBJ1-4 | TRBV30 | NA
CASGIAGTDTQYF | TGTGCCAGCGGTATAGCGGGTACAGATACGCAGTATTTT | TRBD2 | TRBJ2-3 | TRBV25-1 | once
CASMEGTGLYGYTF | TGCGCCAGCATGGAGGGGACAGGGCTCTATGGCTACACCTTC | TRBD1 | TRBJ1-2 | TRBV23-1 | NA
CASSLAGTGEETQYF | TGTGCCAGCAGCTTAGCCGGGACAGGGGAAGAGACCCAGTACTTC | TRBD1 | TRBJ2-5 | TRBV7-9 | once
CASSLWGQGGGEKLFF | TGTGCCAGCAGTTTATGGGGACAGGGAGGGGGTGAAAAACTGTTTTTT | TRBD1 | TRBJ1-4 | TRBV27 | NA
CASSQVLPGNTEAFF | TGCGCCAGCAGCCAAGTTTTGCCAGGGAACACTGAAGCTTTCTTT | NA | TRBJ1-1 | TRBV4-1 | NA
CASSVTGTDTQYF | TGTGCCAGCAGTGTGACAGGGACAGATACGCAGTATTTT | TRBD1 | TRBJ2-3 | TRBV25-1 | NA
CASSTGGYDGYTF | TGTGCCAGCAGCACCGGGGGGTACGATGGCTACACCTTC | NA | TRBJ1-2 | TRBV4-2 | NA
CASSEDFGGNTIYF | TGTGCCAGCAGTGAGGACTTCGGCGGAAACACCATATATTTT | NA | TRBJ1-3 | TRBV2 | NA
CASSIARGRNEQFF | TGTGCCAGTAGTATAGCCCGGGGGAGAAATGAGCAGTTCTTC | NA | TRBJ2-1 | TRBV19 | NA
CSGLGTGINIQYF | TGCAGCGGTTTGGGGACAGGGATAAACATTCAGTACTTC | TRBD1 | TRBJ2-4 | TRBV29-1 | NA
CATSRKGTSAPPDKFF | TGTGCCACCAGCAGAAAAGGGACTAGCGCCCCCCCCGACAAGTTCTTC | TRBD2 | TRBJ2-1 | TRBV15 | NA
CATSSADRGTEAFF | TGTGCCACCAGCAGCGCCGACAGGGGTACTGAAGCTTTCTTT | TRBD1 | TRBJ1-1 | TRBV15 | once
CASSLDSGYGYTF | TGTGCCAGCAGCTTGGACAGCGGCTATGGCTACACCTTC | NA | TRBJ1-2 | TRBV5-4 | NA
CASSGPGQGNTEAFF | TGTGCCAGCAGTGGACCGGGACAGGGGAACACTGAAGCTTTCTTT | TRBD1 | TRBJ1-1 | TRBV6-1 | NA
CASSLAGGSTEAFF | TGCGCCAGCAGCTTGGCCGGGGGTAGCACTGAAGCTTTCTTT | NA | TRBJ1-1 | TRBV5-1 | NA
CASSPLCLWPGGYEQYF | TGCGCCAGCAGCCCTCTATGTTTGTGGCCAGGGGGCTACGAGCAGTACTTC | TRBD1 | TRBJ2-7 | TRBV23-1 | NA
CASRDNHLGFNNEQFF | TGTGCCAGCAGGGACAATCACCTGGGGTTTAACAATGAGCAGTTCTTC | NA | TRBJ2-1 | TRBV28 | NA
CASSPGQTTTKPNEQFF | TGTGCCAGTAGTCCAGGACAGACGACTACTAAACCAAATGAGCAGTTCTTC | NA | TRBJ2-1 | TRBV19 | NA
CASSVTGMEETQYF | TGTGCCAGCAGCGTGACAGGGATGGAAGAGACCCAGTACTTC | TRBD1 | TRBJ2-5 | TRBV5-4 | once
CASSPAGQGGTGELFF | TGCGCCAGCAGCCCGGCAGGACAGGGAGGGACCGGGGAGCTGTTTTTT | NA | TRBJ2-2 | TRBV5-1 | NA